This TCR beta chain was profiled in a study of OX40 agonist ivuxolimab in advanced cancers. Study summary: Patients got intravenous ivuxolimab at 0.01 to 10 mg/kg every 2 weeks.

As regards this clone: Its antigen is currently unknown.

Some clones are missing from TCRdb's copy, which holds only in-frame ones; the method was immunoSEQ multiplex PCR. The table lists about 19,000 clones, roughly 88% of them singletons. Study observations and caveats: The authors did not determine the antigen specificity of the expanded peripheral T cells.

CDR3 length: 15 residues. V was pared by 10 bases and J by 4 bases, with 13 bases of the junction left unmatched. Germline values: CDR1 MNHNS, CDR2 SASEGT. Material: CD4+ or CD8+ T cells sorted from blood, obtained in a trial of the OX40 agonist ivuxolimab. The V call is TRBV6-1, the J call TRBJ2-3, with 8 bases lining up with TRBD2. This sequence originates from an adult with an advanced solid tumor such as melanoma, head and neck, liver or kidney cancer. The CDR3 is CATQFSREGPDTQYF. CDR3 nucleotides: TGTGCCACCCAATTCAGTCGGGAGGGTCCAGATACGCAGTATTTT.